A single sample is the source of the 32 T cell receptor beta chains below, sequenced in a study of blood T cell repertoires in COVID-19. Profiling relied on immunoSEQ multiplex PCR, and the TCRdb table lists in-frame clones only, not all of them. This sample carries 130,000 to 150,000 clones, about nine tenths of them seen once, and the ten largest clones take around 6.1%. The sample comprised peripheral blood. Receptors originate from a man of 80 years or more with acute or convalescent COVID-19.

This chain joins TRBV5-6 and TRBJ1-4, with D possibly being TRBD1 (5 bases). Germline loops: CDR1 SGHDT, CDR2 YYEEEE. Trimming took off 1 base at V and 8 bases at J, with 9 bases between the two ends. The length of the CDR3 is 13 residues. CDR3 sequence: CASSLLTDEKLFF. The DNA for the CDR3 is TGTGCCAGCAGCTTGTTGACAGACGAAAAACTGTTTTTT.

This chain connects TRBV9 to TRBJ2-5, with D maybe TRBD2 (5 bases). The germline V and J ends were trimmed by 6 bases and 2 bases, with 14 bases remaining between them. The V gene's germline CDR1 is SGDLS and CDR2 YYNGEE. The CDR3 is 14 residues long. CDR3 DNA sequence: TGTGCCAGCATAGGGAGAGTGGTTCAAGAGACCCAGTACTTC. This sequence encodes CASIGRVVQETQYF.

The gene calls are TRBV3-1 (or the pseudogene TRBV3-2) and TRBJ2-5, with 10 bases aligning to TRBD1. The germline gives CDR1 LGHDT, CDR2 YNNKEL (reference sequence). V dropped 3 bases and J dropped 5; count of bases not matched to a gene: 6. The CDR3 has 15 amino acids. CDR3 nucleotide sequence: TGTGCCAGCAGCCATAGACAGGGGGCTAGCGAGACCCAGTACTTC. Protein product: CASSHRQGASETQYF.

The V and J genes are TRBV2 and TRBJ2-2; D not certain. CDR1 SNHLY and CDR2 FYNNEI come from the germline V gene. Between the trimmed V and J ends, which lost 4 bases and 4 bases, there was a span of 13 bases. The CDR3 totals 15 residues. CDR3 in amino acids: CASSGWLGGTGELFF. CDR3 sequence (DNA): TGTGCCAGCAGTGGATGGCTAGGTGGCACCGGGGAGCTGTTTTTT.

CDR3 coding DNA: TGTGCCAGCAGTTACTCGACAGGGGAGGAGACCCAGTACTTC. Its protein is CASSYSTGEETQYF. The chain is built from TRBV6-5 and TRBJ2-5; 8 nucleotides agree with TRBD1. The germline gives CDR1 MNHEY, CDR2 SVGAGI. The junction had 2 bases not matched to a gene; V was cut back by 0 bases and J by 5 bases. CDR3 length: 14 residues.

J is TRBJ2-2 and V is TRBV2; TRBD2 matches 8 bases. V lost 6 bases to trimming and J lost 6 bases; unmatched junction nucleotides: 9. The CDR3 totals 15 residues. Germline loops: CDR1 SNHLY, CDR2 FYNNEI. The CDR3 DNA reads TGTGCCAGCAGAACCGGGACTAGTCAGTCCGGGGAGCTGTTTTTT. It translates to CASRTGTSQSGELFF.

This clone was detected only once. The V gene is TRBV9, the J gene TRBJ2-1, with TRBD2 matching 8 bases. Germline lookup yields CDR1 SGDLS and CDR2 YYNGEE. J lost 0 bases, V lost 4 bases, and 6 bases had no gene match. This CDR3 has 16 amino acids. CDR3 amino acids: CASSPHSGISYNEQFF. The CDR3 DNA reads TGTGCCAGCAGCCCCCATAGCGGGATCTCCTACAATGAGCAGTTCTTC.

The chain joins TRBV2 to TRBJ2-3; D may be TRBD2 (6 bases). V was pared by 6 bases and J by 0 bases, with 16 bases between. Germline CDR1 SNHLY, CDR2 FYNNEI. The CDR3 runs to 16 residues. The CDR3 nucleotides are TGTGCCAGCAGCCCCCAGGGTGGGGGGAGCACAGATACGCAGTATTTT. It codes for CASSPQGGGSTDTQYF.

This rearrangement joins TRBV5-1 to TRBJ2-1, with D uncertain. The germline gives CDR1 SGHRS, CDR2 YFSETQ. Trimming removed 3 bases from V and 7 bases from J, with 5 bases in between. This CDR3 spans 11 amino acids. CDR3 amino acids: CASSSLNEQFF. In DNA, the CDR3 is TGCGCCAGCAGCTCCTTAAATGAGCAGTTCTTC.

V gene TRBV6-2 or TRBV6-3 combines with J gene TRBJ2-1; 7 nucleotides align to TRBD2. This CDR3 spans 15 amino acids. Germline V gives CDR1 MNHEY, CDR2 SVGEGT. Losses at the gene ends were 5 bases for V and 10 bases for J; bases not matched to a gene: 14. CDR3 amino acids: CASSQLARGVEEQFF. The CDR3 region has the DNA TGTGCCAGCAGTCAACTAGCGAGGGGAGTCGAAGAGCAGTTCTTC.

This rearrangement joins TRBV4-1 to TRBJ2-7; 7 bases match TRBD2. CDR1 is MGHRA, CDR2 YSYEKL, per germline. The CDR3 has 14 amino acids. The V segment lost 3 bases and the J segment 0 bases; nucleotides outside the gene matches: 2. The CDR3 spells CASSHLADSYEQYF. The CDR3 DNA reads as TGCGCCAGCAGCCACCTAGCGGACTCCTACGAGCAGTACTTC.

CDR3 nucleotide sequence: TGCGCCAGCAGGAAGTGGGGCGCTAATGAAAAACTGTTTTTT. Protein sequence: CASRKWGANEKLFF. This chain uses TRBV5-1 with TRBJ1-4; possible D gene TRBD1, 5 bases. The germline V gene encodes CDR1 SGHRS and CDR2 YFSETQ. V lost 5 bases and J 3 bases, leaving 11 bases between the germline ends. The CDR3 spans 14 residues.

The chain links TRBV18 to TRBJ1-2; perhaps TRBD1 as D (5 bases). The V gene lost 6 bases and the J gene lost 3 bases, with 17 bases spanning the gap. The CDR3 covers 15 residues. CDR1 is KGHSH, CDR2 LQKENI, per germline. In nucleotides, the CDR3 is TGTGCCAGCTCCCTCCAAGGGGCGGCCGACTATGGCTACACCTTC. This encodes CASSLQGAADYGYTF. Complete variable domain (other parts from reference TRBV18 and TRBJ1-2): NAGVMQNPRHLVRRRGQEARLRCSPMKGHSHVYWYRQLPEEGLKFMVYLQKENIIDESGMPKERFSAEFPKEGPSILRIQQVVRGDSAAYFCASSLQGAADYGYTFGSGTRLTVV.

The chain combines TRBV5-1 with TRBJ2-7; D perhaps matches TRBD2 (5 bases). V was shortened by 4 bases and J by 4 bases, with 12 bases between the two germline ends. This CDR3 has 13 amino acids. Germline loops: CDR1 SGHRS, CDR2 YFSETQ. CDR3 coding DNA: TGCGCCAGCAGCGGTAGTGAGGGATACGAGCAGTACTTC. It translates to CASSGSEGYEQYF.

The table lists this clone with a count of one. The chain carries TRBV27 and TRBJ2-1, with 7 bases that match TRBD1. From germline, CDR1 is MNHEY and CDR2 SMNVEV (reference sequence). V shed 4 bases and J 8 bases; nucleotides not matched to a gene: 5. CDR3 length equals 13 residues. The chain's CDR3 is CASSSATGYEQFF. CDR3 sequence (DNA): TGTGCCAGCAGTTCCGCGACAGGGTATGAGCAGTTCTTC.

The CDR3 is CASSGRVEETQYF. In DNA form, the CDR3 reads TGTGCCAGTAGCGGGAGAGTGGAAGAGACCCAGTACTTC. This chain connects TRBV6-6 to TRBJ2-5; 9 positions agree with TRBD2. The V and J ends lost 9 bases and 3 bases, in that order; junction bases with no gene match: 5. This CDR3 is built from 13 residues. CDR1 is MNHNY, CDR2 SVGAGI, per germline (reference sequence).

The rearrangement uses TRBV6-1 and TRBJ2-7; D may match TRBD1 or TRBD2 (5 bases each). V was shortened by 11 bases and J by 4 bases, with 21 bases between the two germline ends. The CDR3 sequence is 14 residues long. The germline CDR1 and CDR2 sequences are MNHNS and SASEGT. CDR3 sequence (DNA): TGTGCCGGGAGTGACAGCCATCGAGCGTACGAGCAGTACTTC. Residues: CAGSDSHRAYEQYF.

The rearrangement joins TRBV10-3 to TRBJ1-5; D is perhaps TRBD1 (6 bases). V lost 6 bases and J 1 base, leaving 16 bases between the germline ends. The CDR3 runs 16 residues. The germline CDR1 and CDR2 sequences are ENHRY and SYGVKD. CDR3 protein: CAIRSETGTSNQPQHF. The CDR3, as DNA: TGTGCCATCAGGAGCGAAACAGGGACCAGCAATCAGCCCCAGCATTTT.

V is TRBV6-4 and J is TRBJ2-3; D possibly corresponds to TRBD2 (6 bases). CDR1 is MRHNA and CDR2 is SNTAGT in the germline V gene. This CDR3 has 15 residues. Trimming stripped 4 bases from V and 4 bases from J, with 15 bases between. CDR3 DNA sequence: TGTGCCAGCAGTGTATACGGGAGTAGTGCAGATACGCAGTATTTT. Its protein product is CASSVYGSSADTQYF.

In its sample, this clone was seen a few times. The rearrangement links TRBV30 to TRBJ1-6; 8 bases agree with TRBD1. Trimming at V came to 4 bases and at J to 9 bases, leaving 8 bases not matched to a gene. CDR1 and CDR2 (germline): GTSNPN, SVGIG (reference sequence). The CDR3 has 14 residues. CDR3 coding DNA: TGTGCCTGGACCGAGGGACAGGCCTTTTCACCCCTCCACTTT. Protein product: CAWTEGQAFSPLHF.

V is TRBV5-1 and J is TRBJ2-1, with 12 bases aligning to TRBD1. Germline V gives CDR1 SGHRS, CDR2 YFSETQ. The J segment lost 5 bases and the V segment lost 6 bases, leaving 6 bases of the junction unmatched. The CDR3 has 15 residues. CDR3 nucleotide sequence: TGCGCCAGCAACCCCGGGACAGGGGGCAACAATGAGCAGTTCTTC. Protein product: CASNPGTGGNNEQFF.

This clone was observed once. V gene TRBV2 combines with J gene TRBJ2-4, with a possible D match to TRBD2 (6 bases). CDR3 length: 14 residues. The V end lost 3 bases, the J end lost 6 bases, and 12 bases lay between the germline ends. Germline V gene sequence: CDR1 SNHLY, CDR2 FYNNEI. The CDR3 sequence: CASSDTAGGNIQYF. The DNA for the CDR3 is TGTGCCAGCAGTGATACAGCGGGTGGAAACATTCAGTACTTC.

V and J are TRBV19 and TRBJ2-7; 9 bases align to TRBD1. Looked up from germline, CDR1 is LNHDA and CDR2 is SQIVND (reference sequence). The CDR3 runs 16 residues. V was clipped by 1 base and J by 4 bases; unmatched bases: 8. The CDR3 DNA follows: TGTGCCAGTAGTATAGTCCAGGGACAGGGAACGTACGAGCAGTACTTC. Protein product: CASSIVQGQGTYEQYF.

The chain carries TRBV6-6 and TRBJ2-7, with a possible D match to TRBD2 (5 bases). Trimming took off 6 bases at V and 4 bases at J, with 13 bases between the two ends. CDR3 length: 13 residues. Germline lookup yields CDR1 MNHNY and CDR2 SVGAGI (reference sequence). The CDR3 sequence is CASRDGGGYEQYF. CDR3 bases: TGTGCCAGCAGGGACGGAGGAGGTTACGAGCAGTACTTC.

The rearrangement joins TRBV10-3 to TRBJ1-6, with 8 bases aligning to TRBD1. J was trimmed by 7 bases and V by 2 bases; bases with no gene match: 7. From germline, CDR1 is ENHRY and CDR2 SYGVKD. The CDR3 is made up of 16 amino acids. This CDR3 is CAISEGDRGGNSPLHF. In DNA, the CDR3 is TGTGCCATCAGTGAGGGAGACAGGGGAGGGAATTCACCCCTCCACTTT.

The V gene is TRBV24-1, the J gene TRBJ1-6; 8 bases match TRBD1. Trimming removed 4 bases from V and 4 bases from J; junction bases left unmatched: 5. The CDR3 runs to 16 residues. CDR1 is KGHDR, CDR2 SFDVKD, per germline. DNA of the CDR3: TGTGCCACCAGTGACCAAGGGACAGGTTATAATTCACCCCTCCACTTT. It is translated as CATSDQGTGYNSPLHF.

The chain employs TRBV7-2 and TRBJ1-5; 9 nucleotides line up with TRBD1. The J segment lost 7 bases and the V segment lost 4 bases, leaving 5 bases of the junction unmatched. Germline V gene sequence: CDR1 SGHTA, CDR2 FQGNSA. The CDR3 spans 14 residues. The CDR3 spells CASSYTGGGQPQHF. DNA for the CDR3: TGTGCCAGCAGCTATACAGGGGGCGGCCAGCCCCAGCATTTT. The variable domain in full, completed from reference TRBV7-2 and TRBJ1-5, reads GAGVSQSPSNKVTEKGKDVELRCDPISGHTALYWYRQSLGQGLEFLIYFQGNSAPDKSGLPSDRFSAERTGGSVSTLTIQRTQQEDSAVYLCASSYTGGGQPQHFGDGTRLSIL.

The chain combines TRBV11-1 with TRBJ2-7; 8 bases match TRBD1. The germline V gene encodes CDR1 SGHAT and CDR2 FQDESV (reference sequence). The V segment lost 6 bases and the J segment 4 bases; nucleotides outside the gene matches: 11. The CDR3 has 15 amino acids. The CDR3, as DNA: TGTGCCAGCAGACAATCCGGGACAGGATCATACGAGCAGTACTTC. As protein: CASRQSGTGSYEQYF.

The V gene is TRBV11-2, the J gene TRBJ2-7; D perhaps matches TRBD2 (6 bases). The CDR3 runs to 16 residues. Trimming took off 0 bases at V and 3 bases at J, with 15 bases between the two ends. Germline V gives CDR1 SGHAT, CDR2 FQNNGV. The CDR3 DNA is TGTGCCAGCAGCTTAGATCGGGGAGGCCCCCTCTACGAGCAGTACTTC. Translating it yields CASSLDRGGPLYEQYF.

This sequence joins TRBV6-5 and TRBJ2-7, with 11 bases identical to TRBD2. The CDR3 covers 15 residues. V lost 6 bases, J lost 4 bases, and 8 bases stayed unmatched. Germline values: CDR1 MNHEY, CDR2 SVGAGI. CDR3: CASRLAGGHEYEQYF. In DNA form, the CDR3 reads TGTGCCAGCAGGCTAGCGGGAGGCCACGAGTACGAGCAGTACTTC.

This clone was counted a few times. The chain combines TRBV6-6 with TRBJ1-1, with D tentatively TRBD1 (5 bases). Germline V gives CDR1 MNHNY, CDR2 SVGAGI (reference sequence). The CDR3 loop spans 14 amino acids. The V gene lost 5 bases and the J gene lost 5 bases, with 15 bases spanning the gap. This chain's CDR3 is CASSARGSRTEAFF. CDR3 DNA sequence: TGTGCCAGCAGTGCCCGGGGGTCGAGAACTGAAGCTTTCTTT.

This clone was seen just once. The genes are TRBV6-5 and TRBJ2-5; 8 nucleotides align to TRBD2. The trim removed 6 bases at V and 4 bases at J, leaving 4 bases unmatched. Germline CDR1 reads MNHEY; CDR2 reads SVGAGI. This CDR3 spans 13 amino acids. CDR3 sequence (DNA): TGTGCCAGCAGCTTAGCGGGGTTAGAGACCCAGTACTTC. Amino acid sequence: CASSLAGLETQYF.